This is a list of T cell receptor beta chains from one sample in a study of blood T cell repertoires in COVID-19. TCRdb's copy holds only in-frame clones and misses some; the assay was immunoSEQ multiplex PCR. The data show 15,000 to 17,000 clones, around four fifths seen once. Sequenced input: peripheral blood. The receptors were sampled from a man of 80 years or more with active or convalescent COVID-19. The CDR3 runs from the conserved cysteine through the conserved F or W. The order of the fields is D gene, V gene, J gene, clone size, CDR3 DNA, CDR3 protein. D genes are given only for firm matches. Size is omitted from some rows. Given values are once, few, many or a class for expanded clones.

d_gene: TRBD1
v_gene: TRBV18
j_gene: TRBJ1-3
abundance: NA
CDR3nt: TGTGCCAGCTCACCGACAGGGGGGACTGGAAACACCATATATTTT
CDR3aa: CASSPTGGTGNTIYF

d_gene: NA
v_gene: TRBV4-3
j_gene: TRBJ1-6
abundance: NA
CDR3nt: TGCGCCAGCAGCCAAGAGACGGGAGCCAATAATTCACCCCTCCACTTT
CDR3aa: CASSQETGANNSPLHF

d_gene: NA
v_gene: TRBV6-1
j_gene: TRBJ1-5
abundance: once
CDR3nt: TGTGCCAGCAGTGAGCAGGGCAATCAGCCCCAGCATTTT
CDR3aa: CASSEQGNQPQHF

d_gene: TRBD2
v_gene: TRBV29-1
j_gene: TRBJ2-5
abundance: NA
CDR3nt: TGCAGCGGCCTGACTAGCGGGGGTCGGGAGACCCAGTACTTC
CDR3aa: CSGLTSGGRETQYF

d_gene: NA
v_gene: TRBV5-1
j_gene: TRBJ2-5
abundance: NA
CDR3nt: TGCGCCAGCAGCTTAAGTCGGGCCGTACAAGGGGCCCAGTACTTC
CDR3aa: CASSLSRAVQGAQYF

d_gene: NA
v_gene: TRBV19
j_gene: TRBJ2-4
abundance: once
CDR3nt: TGTGCCAGTAGGGCCGGGACTGGGGACGGCATTCAGTACTTC
CDR3aa: CASRAGTGDGIQYF

d_gene: TRBD1
v_gene: TRBV6-5
j_gene: TRBJ1-2
abundance: NA
CDR3nt: TGTGCCAGCAGCCTACCGGGACAGGGAGGGGGTGGCTACACCTTC
CDR3aa: CASSLPGQGGGGYTF

d_gene: NA
v_gene: TRBV2
j_gene: TRBJ2-3
abundance: NA
CDR3nt: TGTGCCAGCAGTGCTACTAGCACAGATACGCAGTATTTT
CDR3aa: CASSATSTDTQYF

d_gene: NA
v_gene: TRBV7-9
j_gene: TRBJ1-4
abundance: NA
CDR3nt: TGTGCCAGCAGCCCCCAGGGTGGTGAAAAACTGTTTTTT
CDR3aa: CASSPQGGEKLFF

d_gene: TRBD1
v_gene: TRBV10-2
j_gene: TRBJ2-7
abundance: NA
CDR3nt: TGCGCCAGCAGTGTTGGGGACAGGGGTAGCGAGCAGTACTTC
CDR3aa: CASSVGDRGSEQYF

d_gene: TRBD1
v_gene: TRBV10-3
j_gene: TRBJ2-3
abundance: NA
CDR3nt: TGTGCCATCAGTGAGTCCCGGGACAGGGAGAAGTATTTT
CDR3aa: CAISESRDREKYF

d_gene: TRBD1
v_gene: TRBV6-6
j_gene: TRBJ1-3
abundance: NA
CDR3nt: TGTGCCAGCAGTTACAACAGGGGCGGAAACACCATATATTTT
CDR3aa: CASSYNRGGNTIYF

d_gene: TRBD2
v_gene: TRBV4-1
j_gene: TRBJ2-3
abundance: NA
CDR3nt: TGCGCCAGCACCCGCGACGGACGGGGGGGAGATACGCAGTATTTT
CDR3aa: CASTRDGRGGDTQYF

d_gene: NA
v_gene: TRBV2
j_gene: TRBJ2-1
abundance: once
CDR3nt: TGTGCCAGCCTGACTAGTGGGGGCTCCTACAATGAGCAGTTCTTC
CDR3aa: CASLTSGGSYNEQFF

d_gene: NA
v_gene: TRBV6-6
j_gene: TRBJ1-5
abundance: NA
CDR3nt: TGTGCCAGCAGTCGACCCCCGCGGCGGACTAATCAGCCCCAGCATTTT
CDR3aa: CASSRPPRRTNQPQHF

d_gene: NA
v_gene: TRBV19
j_gene: TRBJ1-6
abundance: NA
CDR3nt: TGTGCCAGTAGTGTAGGCAGGGATTCACCCCTCCACTTT
CDR3aa: CASSVGRDSPLHF

d_gene: TRBD1
v_gene: TRBV12-3/TRBV12-4
j_gene: TRBJ1-2
abundance: NA
CDR3nt: TGTGCCAGCAGCCTGGGACAGATCGGCGGCTACACCTTC
CDR3aa: CASSLGQIGGYTF

d_gene: TRBD2
v_gene: TRBV5-8
j_gene: TRBJ2-3
abundance: NA
CDR3nt: TGTGCCAGCAGCTTCGGACTAGCGGGTTTGTCAGATACGCAGTATTTT
CDR3aa: CASSFGLAGLSDTQYF

d_gene: TRBD1
v_gene: TRBV2
j_gene: TRBJ2-2
abundance: NA
CDR3nt: TGTGCCAGCCGATGGCAGGGGGCTACCGGGGAGCTGTTTTTT
CDR3aa: CASRWQGATGELFF

d_gene: NA
v_gene: TRBV12-3/TRBV12-4
j_gene: TRBJ2-7
abundance: once
CDR3nt: TGTGCCAGCAGTTTTTTGTTCACTCAAGAGCAGTACTTC
CDR3aa: CASSFLFTQEQYF

d_gene: TRBD1
v_gene: TRBV18
j_gene: TRBJ1-6
abundance: NA
CDR3nt: TGTGCCAGCTCATTATACGACAGGGCCTATAATTCACCCCTCCACTTT
CDR3aa: CASSLYDRAYNSPLHF

d_gene: NA
v_gene: TRBV6-5
j_gene: TRBJ1-2
abundance: NA
CDR3nt: TGTGCCAGCAGGCAGGGTGGCTATGGCTACACCTTC
CDR3aa: CASRQGGYGYTF